Following are 18 T cell receptor beta chains from one sample sequenced in a study of CXCR3-negative and CXCR3-positive naive CD8 T cells. UMI-labeled 5' RACE TRB cDNA libraries were prepared from the cells. One entry per CDR3 protein, without DNA, is what TCRdb gives after re-calling the 5' RACE reads. The sample data list 46,000 or so distinct CDR3 sequences. The specimen sequenced was naive CXCR3- CD8+ T cells from blood. Noted subset: CD45RO-CCR7+CD27+CD95- naive CD8+ T cells lacking CXCR3 (TNR3-). Receptor source: a human donor in good health. Some clones in this sample may be carry-over from other donors' samples.

This chain uses TRBV5-1 with TRBJ2-7; TCRdb picks TRBD1, but there is no DNA to check that call. CDR3 size: 14 residues. Germline loops: CDR1 SGHRS, CDR2 YFSETQ. The CDR3 loop is CASSFSTDYYEQYF. Together with reference TRBV5-1 and TRBJ2-7, the CDR3 gives the full variable domain: KAGVTQTPRYLIKTRGQQVTLSCSPISGHRSVSWYQQTPGQGLQFLFEYFSETQRNKGNFPGRFSGRQFSNSRSEMNVSTLELGDSALYLCASSFSTDYYEQYFGPGTRLTVT.

The chain employs TRBV7-2 and TRBJ2-1; TCRdb calls TRBD2, which cannot be checked without DNA. The CDR3 sequence is 14 residues long. Germline V gene lookup returns CDR1 SGHTA and CDR2 FQGNSA. The CDR3 is CASSFRTSNNEQFF.

V gene TRBV19 combines with J gene TRBJ2-7; as DNA is missing, the TRBD2 call by TCRdb cannot be tested. CDR3 length equals 16 residues. Germline CDR1 reads LNHDA; CDR2 reads SQIVND (reference sequence). The CDR3: CASTLGPGLPPYEQYF.

The chain employs TRBV5-1 and TRBJ1-1; absent DNA, TCRdb's TRBD1 call cannot be checked. Germline values: CDR1 SGHRS, CDR2 YFSETQ. The CDR3 extends over 14 amino acids. The CDR3 is CASSSGQGSTEAFF.

V gene TRBV21-1 combines with J gene TRBJ2-2. TRBV21-1 is a pseudogene segment. This CDR3 has 15 amino acids. CDR3 in amino acids: CASSKQIANTGELFF.

The chain couples TRBV20-1 to TRBJ2-5; there is no DNA to check the TCRdb D call of TRBD2. The germline CDR1 and CDR2 sequences are DFQATT and SNEGSKA (reference sequence). The CDR3 contains 16 residues. CDR3 protein: CSATPRLREYVETQYF.

This rearrangement joins TRBV29-1 to TRBJ1-2. The CDR3 has 12 residues. The germline CDR1 and CDR2 sequences are SQVTM and ANQGSEA. CDR3 sequence: CSAVDGGYGYTF.

The chain employs TRBV4-3 and TRBJ2-3; TCRdb indicates TRBD2, and absent DNA this call remains unverified. The CDR3 consists of 16 residues. Germline V gives CDR1 LGHNA, CDR2 YSLEER. CDR3 protein: CASSQDSGGAADTQYF.

The rearrangement links TRBV7-9 to TRBJ1-6; checking the TCRdb D call of TRBD1 is not possible without DNA. Germline CDR1 SEHNR, CDR2 FQNEAQ (reference sequence). This CDR3 has 15 residues. The CDR3 here is CASSSTGDYNSPLHF.

V is TRBV7-2 and J is TRBJ1-2. This CDR3 has 16 residues. The germline gives CDR1 SGHTA, CDR2 FQGNSA. CDR3: CASSSLPAGTEYGYTF.

The CDR3 here is CAVQGQGDTGELFF. V and J are TRBV19 and TRBJ2-2; without DNA, the TCRdb call of TRBD1 cannot be checked. This CDR3 contains 14 residues. CDR1 LNHDA and CDR2 SQIVND come from the germline V gene (reference sequence).

The J gene is TRBJ1-5, the V gene TRBV4-3. CDR3 length: 14 residues. CDR1 is LGHNA, CDR2 YSLEER, per germline. This chain's CDR3 is CASSQDLDNQPQHF.

This rearrangement joins TRBV7-9 to TRBJ1-1. This CDR3 has 15 residues. Germline lookup yields CDR1 SEHNR and CDR2 FQNEAQ (reference sequence). The CDR3 region is CASFRLGGRDTEAFF.

The chain uses TRBV28 and TRBJ2-1; the D call of TRBD1 rests on TCRdb alone, since no DNA is present to check it. This CDR3 is built from 14 residues. CDR1 is MDHEN, CDR2 SYDVKM, per germline. Here the CDR3 reads CASRWTGSLNEQFF. The full variable domain, with the rest looked up from reference TRBV28 and TRBJ2-1, is DVKVTQSSRYLVKRTGEKVFLECVQDMDHENMFWYRQDPGLGLRLIYFSYDVKMKEKGDIPEGYSVSREKKERFSLILESASTNQTSMYLCASRWTGSLNEQFFGPGTRLTVL.

The chain joins TRBV28 to TRBJ2-4; the TCRdb call, TRBD1, lacks DNA for checking. The CDR3 length is 16 residues. CDR1 is MDHEN and CDR2 is SYDVKM in the germline V gene. This CDR3 is CASSPGTGVAKNIQYF.

This sequence joins TRBV4-3 and TRBJ2-7; the D call from TCRdb, TRBD2, cannot be confirmed without DNA. The CDR3 contains 16 residues. The V gene's germline CDR1 is LGHNA and CDR2 YSLEER. The CDR3 sequence: CASSQGGDGGSYEQYF.

V is TRBV7-2 and J is TRBJ2-1; the TCRdb call, TRBD1, lacks DNA for checking. The germline gives CDR1 SGHTA, CDR2 FQGNSA. There are 17 residues in the CDR3. The chain's CDR3 is CASSFLPGQGPIVQQFF.

J is TRBJ2-1 and V is TRBV29-1; TCRdb names TRBD1, which stays unverified in the absence of DNA. The CDR3 is made up of 14 amino acids. Germline loops: CDR1 SQVTM, CDR2 ANQGSEA. The CDR3 region is CSVEGQGAGDEQFF.